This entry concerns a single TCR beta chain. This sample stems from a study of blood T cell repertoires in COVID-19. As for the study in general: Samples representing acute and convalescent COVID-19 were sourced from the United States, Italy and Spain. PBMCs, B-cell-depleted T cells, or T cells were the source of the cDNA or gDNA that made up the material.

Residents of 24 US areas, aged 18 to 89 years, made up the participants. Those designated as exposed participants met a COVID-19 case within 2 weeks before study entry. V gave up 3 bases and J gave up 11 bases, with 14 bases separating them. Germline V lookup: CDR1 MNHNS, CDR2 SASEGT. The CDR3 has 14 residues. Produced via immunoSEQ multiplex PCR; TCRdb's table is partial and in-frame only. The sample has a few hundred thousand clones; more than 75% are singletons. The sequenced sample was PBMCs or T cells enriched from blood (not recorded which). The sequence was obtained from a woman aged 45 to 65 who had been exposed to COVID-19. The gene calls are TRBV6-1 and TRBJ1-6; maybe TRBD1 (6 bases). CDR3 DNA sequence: TGTGCCAGCAGTGAGGGCAGGGGTGGGACACCCCTCCACTTT. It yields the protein CASSEGRGGTPLHF.